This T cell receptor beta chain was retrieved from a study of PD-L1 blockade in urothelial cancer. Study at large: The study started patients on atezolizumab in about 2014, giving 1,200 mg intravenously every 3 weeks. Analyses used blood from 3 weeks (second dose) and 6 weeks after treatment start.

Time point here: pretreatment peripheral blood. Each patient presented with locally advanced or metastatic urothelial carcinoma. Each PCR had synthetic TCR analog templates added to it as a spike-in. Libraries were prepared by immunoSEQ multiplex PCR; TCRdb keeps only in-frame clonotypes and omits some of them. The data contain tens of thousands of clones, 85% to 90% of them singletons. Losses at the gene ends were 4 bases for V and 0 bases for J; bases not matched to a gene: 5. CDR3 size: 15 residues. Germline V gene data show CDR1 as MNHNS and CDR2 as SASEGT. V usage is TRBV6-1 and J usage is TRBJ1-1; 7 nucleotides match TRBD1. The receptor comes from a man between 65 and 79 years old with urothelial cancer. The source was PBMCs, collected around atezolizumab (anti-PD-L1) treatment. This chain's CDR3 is CASSGYRGMNTEAFF. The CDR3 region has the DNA TGTGCCAGCAGTGGGTACAGGGGAATGAACACTGAAGCTTTCTTT.